Listed below are T cell receptor beta chains from one sample, sequenced in a study of T cell repertoires in cytomegalovirus infection. One entry per CDR3 protein, called by TCRdb with MiXCR from the reads. The table shows 640,000 or so distinct CDR3 sequences, with about 30% occurring only once. These receptors are not linked to any known antigen. The sample was cultured PBMCs, taken from culture after CMV antigen stimulation. These TCRs come from a human donor in good health (CMV status not recorded). Some clones in this sample may be carry-over from other donors' samples. The CDR3 runs from the conserved cysteine through the conserved F or W. A D gene is named only where the DNA matches it firmly. Clone sizes are given selectively: once, few, many, or a class where the clone is expanded.

D gene: NA
V gene: TRBV5-1
J gene: TRBJ1-1
CDR3 length: 14
clone size: few
CDR3 protein: CASSAGTMNTEAFF
CDR3 DNA: TGCGCCAGCAGCGCCGGGACAATGAACACTGAAGCTTTCTTT

D gene: TRBD2
V gene: TRBV7-2
J gene: TRBJ2-3
CDR3 length: 16
clone size: NA
CDR3 protein: CASSLVFGRRSDTQYF
CDR3 DNA: TGTGCCAGCAGCTTAGTGTTCGGGAGGCGCTCAGATACGCAGTATTTT

D gene: TRBD1
V gene: TRBV7-7
J gene: TRBJ2-5
CDR3 length: 15
clone size: few
CDR3 protein: CASSSGTATFGTQYF
CDR3 DNA: TGTGCCAGCAGCTCGGGGACAGCGACATTTGGGACCCAGTACTTC

D gene: NA
V gene: TRBV28
J gene: TRBJ2-5
CDR3 length: 14
clone size: NA
CDR3 protein: CASSPDLRGETQYF
CDR3 DNA: TGTGCCAGCAGTCCAGACCTCAGAGGAGAGACCCAGTACTTC

D gene: TRBD2
V gene: TRBV20-1
J gene: TRBJ2-3
CDR3 length: 16
clone size: NA
CDR3 protein: CSASASTSGGTDTQYF
CDR3 DNA: TGCAGTGCTAGTGCTTCGACTAGCGGGGGGACAGATACGCAGTATTTT

D gene: TRBD1
V gene: TRBV5-5
J gene: TRBJ2-4
CDR3 length: 18
clone size: NA
CDR3 protein: CASSLLRDRGVSVDIQYF
CDR3 DNA: TGTGCCAGCAGCTTGCTCCGGGACAGGGGGGTTTCAGTAGACATTCAGTACTTC

D gene: NA
V gene: TRBV4-1
J gene: TRBJ2-3
CDR3 length: 13
clone size: few
CDR3 protein: CASSPGLTDTQYF
CDR3 DNA: TGCGCCAGCAGCCCGGGACTCACAGATACGCAGTATTTT

D gene: TRBD2
V gene: TRBV7-2
J gene: TRBJ2-7
CDR3 length: 18
clone size: few
CDR3 protein: CASSFGIAGDRSSYEQYF
CDR3 DNA: TGTGCCAGCAGCTTCGGGATAGCGGGGGACCGGAGCTCCTACGAGCAGTACTTC

D gene: NA
V gene: TRBV5-6
J gene: TRBJ1-2
CDR3 length: 13
clone size: few
CDR3 protein: CASSLESIYGYTF
CDR3 DNA: TGTGCCAGCAGCTTAGAGAGCATCTATGGCTACACCTTC

D gene: NA
V gene: TRBV11-1
J gene: TRBJ2-5
CDR3 length: 15
clone size: NA
CDR3 protein: CASSLGLLMGETQYF
CDR3 DNA: TGTGCCAGCAGTTTGGGATTGCTGATGGGGGAGACCCAGTACTTC

D gene: TRBD2
V gene: TRBV4-1
J gene: TRBJ2-1
CDR3 length: 17
clone size: NA
CDR3 protein: CASSQAGLADPYNEQFF
CDR3 DNA: TGCGCCAGCAGCCAGGCCGGACTAGCGGATCCCTACAATGAGCAGTTCTTC

D gene: NA
V gene: TRBV4-3
J gene: TRBJ2-7
CDR3 length: 14
clone size: few
CDR3 protein: CASSQEGGSYEQYF
CDR3 DNA: TGCGCCAGCAGCCAAGAGGGCGGAAGTTACGAGCAGTACTTC

D gene: NA
V gene: TRBV18
J gene: TRBJ2-1
CDR3 length: 15
clone size: NA
CDR3 protein: CASSLAVGPYNEQFF
CDR3 DNA: TGTGCCAGCTCACTGGCAGTAGGTCCCTACAATGAGCAGTTCTTC

D gene: NA
V gene: TRBV4-3
J gene: TRBJ2-3
CDR3 length: 17
clone size: NA
CDR3 protein: CASSQEVMAKIWDTQYF
CDR3 DNA: TGCGCCAGCAGCCAAGAGGTTATGGCTAAAATCTGGGATACGCAGTATTTT

D gene: TRBD2
V gene: TRBV12-3/TRBV12-4
J gene: TRBJ2-3
CDR3 length: 15
clone size: NA
CDR3 protein: CASSLVAGDKDTQYF
CDR3 DNA: TGTGCCAGCAGTTTAGTTGCGGGGGATAAAGATACGCAGTATTTT

D gene: NA
V gene: TRBV6-2/TRBV6-3
J gene: TRBJ1-5
CDR3 length: 14
clone size: NA
CDR3 protein: CASKSDYSNQPQHF
CDR3 DNA: TGTGCCAGCAAGTCAGACTATAGCAATCAGCCCCAGCATTTT

D gene: NA
V gene: TRBV28
J gene: TRBJ2-1
CDR3 length: 11
clone size: few
CDR3 protein: CASIAYNEQFF
CDR3 DNA: TGTGCCAGCATTGCCTACAATGAGCAGTTCTTC

D gene: TRBD1
V gene: TRBV20-1
J gene: TRBJ2-5
CDR3 length: 12
clone size: NA
CDR3 protein: CSGQGDQETQYF
CDR3 DNA: TGCAGTGGACAGGGGGACCAAGAGACCCAGTACTTC

D gene: NA
V gene: TRBV12-3/TRBV12-4
J gene: TRBJ1-1
CDR3 length: 15
clone size: many
CDR3 protein: CASSLGSSLNTEAFF
CDR3 DNA: TGTGCCAGCAGTTTAGGATCTAGTTTGAACACTGAAGCTTTCTTT

D gene: NA
V gene: TRBV6-1
J gene: TRBJ1-3
CDR3 length: 15
clone size: NA
CDR3 protein: CASSLSQRGVGTIYF
CDR3 DNA: TGTGCCAGCAGTCTCAGCCAGAGGGGGGTGGGCACCATATATTTT

D gene: NA
V gene: TRBV7-6
J gene: TRBJ2-3
CDR3 length: 16
clone size: few
CDR3 protein: CASSLQPGPNTDTQYF
CDR3 DNA: TGTGCCAGCAGCTTACAGCCGGGTCCCAACACAGATACGCAGTATTTT

D gene: NA
V gene: TRBV4-1
J gene: TRBJ2-5
CDR3 length: 13
clone size: NA
CDR3 protein: CASSQEGGETQYF
CDR3 DNA: TGCGCCAGCAGCCAAGAAGGGGGGGAGACCCAGTACTTC

D gene: TRBD2
V gene: TRBV12-3/TRBV12-4
J gene: TRBJ2-1
CDR3 length: 17
clone size: NA
CDR3 protein: CASSFRSLAGTYNEQFF
CDR3 DNA: TGTGCCAGCAGTTTTCGCTCGCTAGCGGGGACCTACAATGAGCAGTTCTTC

D gene: NA
V gene: TRBV7-2
J gene: TRBJ2-3
CDR3 length: 14
clone size: many
CDR3 protein: CASSFGPSTDTQYF
CDR3 DNA: TGTGCCAGCAGCTTCGGGCCAAGCACAGATACGCAGTATTTT

D gene: TRBD1
V gene: TRBV7-8
J gene: TRBJ2-5
CDR3 length: 13
clone size: few
CDR3 protein: CASSFRQGSIRYF
CDR3 DNA: TGTGCCAGCAGCTTCAGACAGGGTAGTATTCGGTACTTC

D gene: NA
V gene: TRBV7-2
J gene: TRBJ1-3
CDR3 length: 16
clone size: NA
CDR3 protein: CASSLNVGGAGNTIYF
CDR3 DNA: TGTGCCAGCAGCTTAAATGTAGGAGGGGCTGGAAACACCATATATTTT

D gene: TRBD1
V gene: TRBV7-9
J gene: TRBJ2-7
CDR3 length: 16
clone size: few
CDR3 protein: CASSLGIGQGFDEQYF
CDR3 DNA: TGTGCCAGCAGCTTAGGGATTGGACAGGGGTTTGACGAGCAGTACTTC

D gene: NA
V gene: TRBV12-3/TRBV12-4
J gene: TRBJ2-1
CDR3 length: 13
clone size: NA
CDR3 protein: CASTERRSDEQFF
CDR3 DNA: TGTGCCAGCACCGAGAGGCGTAGCGATGAGCAGTTCTTC

D gene: NA
V gene: TRBV20-1
J gene: TRBJ2-7
CDR3 length: 14
clone size: NA
CDR3 protein: CSARDAGVGYEQYF
CDR3 DNA: TGCAGTGCTAGAGATGCAGGGGTTGGGTACGAGCAGTACTTC

D gene: NA
V gene: TRBV19
J gene: TRBJ2-1
CDR3 length: 13
clone size: few
CDR3 protein: CASSSSGGNEQFF
CDR3 DNA: TGTGCCAGCAGCTCCTCTGGTGGGAATGAGCAGTTCTTC

D gene: NA
V gene: TRBV19
J gene: TRBJ1-5
CDR3 length: 16
clone size: NA
CDR3 protein: CASSIPLGREAQPQHF
CDR3 DNA: TGTGCCAGTAGTATTCCCCTGGGCAGGGAGGCTCAGCCCCAGCATTTT

D gene: NA
V gene: TRBV11-2
J gene: TRBJ1-5
CDR3 length: 13
clone size: many
CDR3 protein: CASSTQGSQPQHF
CDR3 DNA: TGTGCCAGCAGCACCCAGGGAAGCCAGCCCCAGCATTTT

D gene: TRBD1
V gene: TRBV18
J gene: TRBJ2-1
CDR3 length: 17
clone size: NA
CDR3 protein: CASSPPSVAAGGHEQFF
CDR3 DNA: TGTGCCAGCTCACCACCCTCGGTGGCGGCAGGGGGTCATGAGCAGTTCTTC

D gene: NA
V gene: TRBV7-6
J gene: TRBJ1-4
CDR3 length: 15
clone size: many
CDR3 protein: CASSFGGYSNEKLFF
CDR3 DNA: TGTGCCAGCAGCTTTGGGGGGTACTCTAATGAAAAACTGTTTTTT

D gene: TRBD2
V gene: TRBV7-9
J gene: TRBJ2-7
CDR3 length: 16
clone size: few
CDR3 protein: CASSFRPTSGAYEQYF
CDR3 DNA: TGTGCCAGCAGCTTTAGACCTACTAGCGGGGCCTACGAGCAGTACTTC

D gene: NA
V gene: TRBV6-5
J gene: TRBJ2-7
CDR3 length: 15
clone size: few
CDR3 protein: CASSYSIRLHYEQYF
CDR3 DNA: TGTGCCAGCAGTTACTCCATCCGACTTCACTACGAGCAGTACTTC

D gene: NA
V gene: TRBV11-2
J gene: TRBJ2-1
CDR3 length: 16
clone size: NA
CDR3 protein: CASSSYREREYNEQFF
CDR3 DNA: TGTGCCAGCAGCTCCTATCGGGAGCGAGAGTACAATGAGCAGTTCTTC

D gene: TRBD1
V gene: TRBV7-8
J gene: TRBJ1-6
CDR3 length: 15
clone size: many
CDR3 protein: CASSLVGTDNSPLHF
CDR3 DNA: TGTGCCAGCAGCTTAGTCGGGACAGATAATTCACCCCTCCACTTT

D gene: NA
V gene: TRBV7-6
J gene: TRBJ2-3
CDR3 length: 14
clone size: few
CDR3 protein: CASSKGGFTDTQYF
CDR3 DNA: TGTGCCAGCAGCAAAGGGGGTTTCACAGATACGCAGTATTTT

D gene: NA
V gene: TRBV11-2
J gene: TRBJ2-2
CDR3 length: 16
clone size: NA
CDR3 protein: CASSPIRGTNTGELFF
CDR3 DNA: TGTGCCAGCAGCCCCATCCGGGGGACCAACACCGGGGAGCTGTTTTTT

D gene: NA
V gene: TRBV6-1
J gene: TRBJ2-5
CDR3 length: 14
clone size: few
CDR3 protein: CASSGASIGATQYF
CDR3 DNA: TGTGCCAGCAGTGGGGCCTCAATCGGAGCGACCCAGTACTTC

D gene: NA
V gene: TRBV19
J gene: TRBJ1-5
CDR3 length: 12
clone size: few
CDR3 protein: CASSIAGQPQHF
CDR3 DNA: TGTGCCAGTAGTATTGCCGGTCAGCCCCAGCATTTT

D gene: NA
V gene: TRBV15
J gene: TRBJ1-6
CDR3 length: 18
clone size: NA
CDR3 protein: CATSRDVGHRAGNSPLHF
CDR3 DNA: TGTGCCACCAGCAGAGATGTTGGCCACAGGGCGGGTAATTCACCCCTCCACTTT

D gene: TRBD1
V gene: TRBV12-3/TRBV12-4
J gene: TRBJ1-3
CDR3 length: 16
clone size: NA
CDR3 protein: CATLRDRLASGNTIYF
CDR3 DNA: TGTGCCACGCTCCGGGACAGACTAGCCTCTGGAAACACCATATATTTT

D gene: TRBD2
V gene: TRBV6-5
J gene: TRBJ2-5
CDR3 length: 17
clone size: few
CDR3 protein: CASSYRLAGGPGETQYF
CDR3 DNA: TGTGCCAGCAGTTACCGGCTAGCGGGAGGGCCCGGGGAGACCCAGTACTTC

D gene: TRBD1
V gene: TRBV6-1
J gene: TRBJ2-1
CDR3 length: 15
clone size: NA
CDR3 protein: CASSPDRGGYNEQFF
CDR3 DNA: TGTGCCAGCAGTCCGGACAGGGGAGGTTATAATGAGCAGTTCTTC

D gene: NA
V gene: TRBV28
J gene: TRBJ1-1
CDR3 length: 19
clone size: once
CDR3 protein: CASSSTRIGASRANTEAFF
CDR3 DNA: TGTGCCAGCAGTTCGACCCGAATCGGGGCCAGCAGAGCGAACACTGAAGCTTTCTTT

D gene: NA
V gene: TRBV15
J gene: TRBJ1-5
CDR3 length: 12
clone size: NA
CDR3 protein: CATRMDDQPQHF
CDR3 DNA: TGTGCCACCAGAATGGATGATCAGCCCCAGCATTTT

D gene: NA
V gene: TRBV7-2
J gene: TRBJ2-1
CDR3 length: 12
clone size: many
CDR3 protein: CASSLDGNEQFF
CDR3 DNA: TGTGCCAGCAGCTTAGATGGTAATGAGCAGTTCTTC

D gene: TRBD1
V gene: TRBV7-8
J gene: TRBJ1-1
CDR3 length: 15
clone size: many
CDR3 protein: CASSPTPGGASEAFF
CDR3 DNA: TGTGCCAGCAGCCCGACCCCAGGGGGCGCGAGTGAAGCTTTCTTT

D gene: NA
V gene: TRBV12-3/TRBV12-4
J gene: TRBJ1-1
CDR3 length: 12
clone size: few
CDR3 protein: CASSLWETEAFF
CDR3 DNA: TGTGCCAGCAGTCTTTGGGAGACTGAAGCTTTCTTT

D gene: TRBD1
V gene: TRBV4-1
J gene: TRBJ2-7
CDR3 length: 16
clone size: NA
CDR3 protein: CASSPFPGTGAYEQYF
CDR3 DNA: TGCGCCAGCAGCCCTTTTCCGGGGACAGGGGCCTACGAGCAGTACTTC

D gene: NA
V gene: TRBV7-2
J gene: TRBJ1-1
CDR3 length: 13
clone size: many
CDR3 protein: CASSLSVNTEAFF
CDR3 DNA: TGTGCCAGCAGCTTATCAGTGAACACTGAAGCTTTCTTT

D gene: TRBD2
V gene: TRBV20-1
J gene: TRBJ2-1
CDR3 length: 13
clone size: NA
CDR3 protein: CSPGGLLRNEQFF
CDR3 DNA: TGCAGTCCGGGGGGGCTGTTACGCAATGAGCAGTTCTTC

D gene: NA
V gene: TRBV7-2
J gene: TRBJ2-3
CDR3 length: 13
clone size: medium-sized
CDR3 protein: CASSSDGADTQYF
CDR3 DNA: TGTGCCAGCAGCTCCGATGGCGCAGATACGCAGTATTTT

D gene: NA
V gene: TRBV19
J gene: TRBJ1-5
CDR3 length: 16
clone size: NA
CDR3 protein: CASSILNSYSNQPQHF
CDR3 DNA: TGTGCCAGTAGTATTTTAAACAGCTATAGCAATCAGCCCCAGCATTTT

D gene: NA
V gene: TRBV7-2
J gene: TRBJ2-1
CDR3 length: 15
clone size: NA
CDR3 protein: CASSRPPASYNEQFF
CDR3 DNA: TGTGCCAGCAGCCGCCCCCCAGCGTCCTACAATGAGCAGTTCTTC